This T cell receptor (beta chain) was documented in a study of blood T cells in healthy people across ages. Study-level results: Getting older went along with TCR beta diversity per million T cells dropping roughly linearly.

On this clonotype itself: Its antigen is unknown.

Germline V gene data show CDR1 as SGHRS and CDR2 as YFSETQ. The CDR3 is 14 residues long. The V end lost 0 bases, the J end lost 5 bases, and 8 bases lay between the germline ends. For the second PCR, which ran for 7 to 11 cycles, a sample-barcoded 5' primer and a J-beta primer mix were used. TCRdb recomputed calls from the 5' RACE reads with MiXCR, one row per CDR3 protein. The top ten hold about 19% of the sample, which has fewer than 1 million distinct CDR3 sequences, approximately 44% seen once. The authors extracted at least 6 micrograms of total RNA per sample. What was sequenced was blood. The origin of this receptor is a man aged 55 to 70 in good health. The chain links TRBV5-1 to TRBJ1-4; weak D call: TRBD1 (6 bases). Here the CDR3 reads CASSLDRVNEKLFF. The CDR3 coding sequence is TGCGCCAGCAGCTTGGACAGGGTGAATGAAAAACTGTTTTTT.